The clone carrying this TCR beta chain was recorded at least ten times. Antigen specificity is unknown. This sample stems from a study of early T cells in non-severe SARS-CoV-2 infection. Study as a whole: Whole-blood bulk RNA, unsorted, was sequenced, and chains were unpaired.

The protocol attached unique molecular identifiers to individual cDNA molecules. TCRdb passed the 5' RACE reads through MiXCR, listing each CDR3 protein once. The table records some 61,000 distinct CDR3 sequences, roughly a tenth of them present only once. The germline CDR1 and CDR2 sequences are SGHNT and YENEEA. The CDR3 runs 16 residues. After removal of 1 base from V and 12 bases from J, the junction contained 8 bases not matched to a gene. Overall study results and limits: VDJdb-based annotation leaned toward anti-spike CD8 responses and missed private and CD4 specificities.

Sample: whole blood. This chain joins TRBV11-3 and TRBJ2-4; TRBD2 agrees at 14 bases. The receptor's source is an adult who was a healthcare worker with PCR-confirmed SARS-CoV-2 infection or an uninfected control (not recorded which). CDR3 sequence (DNA): TGTGCCAGCAGCTTAGGTTCTGGGACTAGCGGGGGATATCAGTACTTC. This translates into CASSLGSGTSGGYQYF.